The 16 T cell receptor beta chains below were found in one sample sequenced in a study of blood T cell repertoires in COVID-19. Data came from immunoSEQ multiplex PCR; TCRdb stores just in-frame clones and leaves some out. The table includes approximately 280,000 clones, 75% to 95% detected once. The sequenced sample consisted of peripheral blood. The receptors shown here come from a woman under 40 with COVID-19, enrolled during active disease.

The V and J genes are TRBV5-1 and TRBJ1-1, with 7 positions matching TRBD1. With 0 bases clipped from V and 5 bases from J, the junction kept 4 bases outside the gene matches. The CDR3 consists of 14 residues. CDR1 and CDR2 (germline): SGHRS, YFSETQ. The CDR3 region is CASSLAGQRTEAFF. The CDR3 DNA is TGCGCCAGCAGCTTGGCGGGACAGAGGACTGAAGCTTTCTTT.

V usage is TRBV7-2 and J usage is TRBJ2-4; D might be TRBD2 (6 bases). This CDR3 has 14 amino acids. V lost 1 base and J lost 8, with 12 bases in between. Per the germline V gene, CDR1 is SGHTA and CDR2 is FQGNSA. Written as DNA, the CDR3 is TGTGCCAGCAGCTTAGGGAGGGAAGCGGACATTCAGTACTTC. Translating gives CASSLGREADIQYF.

This clone was recorded once. The rearrangement uses TRBV25-1 and TRBJ2-1, with TRBD1 matching 12 bases. Trimming took 6 bases from V and 9 from J; bases not matched to a gene: 9. The CDR3 covers 15 residues. Germline V gene lookup returns CDR1 MGHDK and CDR2 SYGVNS. DNA of the CDR3: TGTGCCAGCAGCGACAGGGACAGGGGGCTATTTGAGCAGTTCTTC. This gives the protein CASSDRDRGLFEQFF.

Only a few counts were recorded for this clone. The J gene is TRBJ1-2, the V gene TRBV7-2, with 7 bases fitting TRBD1. From germline, CDR1 is SGHTA and CDR2 FQGNSA. The CDR3 loop spans 14 amino acids. With V trimmed by 1 base and J by 4 bases, 3 bases remained unmatched. In DNA form, the CDR3 reads TGTGCCAGCAGCTTAGGGGGACAGCTCTATGGCTACACCTTC. Translation: CASSLGGQLYGYTF.

V gene TRBV4-1 combines with J gene TRBJ1-3; D is unclear. V was trimmed by 3 bases and J by 4 bases, leaving 22 bases between them. The germline CDR1 and CDR2 sequences are MGHRA and YSYEKL. The CDR3 length is 18 residues. The CDR3 nucleotides are TGCGCCAGCAGCCAGGGTCCGGGTATCGGTTCGGAAGGAAACACCATATATTTT. Protein sequence: CASSQGPGIGSEGNTIYF.

The chain combines TRBV29-1 with TRBJ1-1; D is unresolved. The V end was cut by 5 bases, the J end by 3 bases, with 4 bases between. Germline V CDR1 and CDR2: SQVTM, ANQGSEA. This CDR3 has 10 residues. CDR3 region: CSVLYTEAFF. The CDR3 nucleotides read TGCAGCGTTCTATACACTGAAGCTTTCTTT. The variable domain in full, completed from reference TRBV29-1 and TRBJ1-1, reads SAVISQKPSRDICQRGTSLTIQCQVDSQVTMMFWYRQQPGQSLTLIATANQGSEATYESGFVIDKFPISRPNLTFSTLTVSNMSPEDSSIYLCSVLYTEAFFGQGTRLTVV.

This chain joins TRBV30 and TRBJ1-1, with D possibly matching TRBD1 (5 bases). The CDR3 sequence is 11 residues long. Trimming took off 7 bases at V and 6 bases at J, with 12 bases between the two ends. Per germline, CDR1 GTSNPN and CDR2 SVGIG (reference sequence). The CDR3 sequence is CASGGIAEAFF. Here the CDR3 DNA reads TGTGCCTCCGGGGGGATCGCTGAAGCTTTCTTT.

In its sample, this clone was seen once. The chain carries TRBV18 and TRBJ1-2, with TRBD1 matching 10 bases. V lost 0 bases to trimming and J lost 4 bases; unmatched junction nucleotides: 5. There are 16 residues in the CDR3. Per the germline V gene, CDR1 is KGHSH and CDR2 is LQKENI. The CDR3 DNA reads as TGTGCCAGCTCACCACCGGGACAGGGGATGGGCTATGGCTACACCTTC. Translated, it gives CASSPPGQGMGYGYTF.

The chain has TRBV2 and TRBJ2-7; 11 nucleotides match TRBD2. Germline CDR1 SNHLY, CDR2 FYNNEI. Trimming took 6 bases from V and 4 from J; bases not matched to a gene: 11. The CDR3 covers 16 residues. As DNA, the CDR3 is TGTGCCAGCAGCGAGCAGGGACTAGCGGTGTGGTACGAGCAGTACTTC. The encoded protein is CASSEQGLAVWYEQYF.

This chain connects TRBV2 to TRBJ2-1; 11 bases map to TRBD2. CDR3 size: 15 residues. Germline trimming cut 10 bases from V and 8 bases from J; bases unmatched to any gene: 13. The germline V gene encodes CDR1 SNHLY and CDR2 FYNNEI. CDR3 sequence (DNA): TGTGCCACCTCCACCGGGACTAGCGGAATTGATGAGCAGTTCTTC. Translated: CATSTGTSGIDEQFF.

The J gene is TRBJ2-2, the V gene TRBV2; D gene unclear. The V gene's germline CDR1 is SNHLY and CDR2 FYNNEI. This CDR3 contains 16 residues. The V gene lost 3 bases and the J gene lost 4 bases, with 15 bases spanning the gap. The DNA for the CDR3 is TGTGCCAGCAGTGATTGGGCTATACTGAGCACCGGGGAGCTGTTTTTT. It translates to CASSDWAILSTGELFF.

The rearrangement uses TRBV11-1 and TRBJ1-1; TRBD1 agrees at 9 bases. V lost 4 bases, J lost 1 base, and 4 bases stayed unmatched. The CDR3 totals 15 residues. Germline CDR1 SGHAT, CDR2 FQDESV (reference sequence). The CDR3 nucleotides are TGTGCCAGCAGCTATCCGGGACAGGGGAACACTGAAGCTTTCTTT. Translated, it gives CASSYPGQGNTEAFF.

The gene calls are TRBV29-1 and TRBJ1-4, with D hard to call. CDR1 SQVTM and CDR2 ANQGSEA come from the germline V gene. The V end lost 3 bases, the J end lost 5 bases, and 13 bases lay between the germline ends. There are 14 residues in the CDR3. CDR3 region: CSVEGSGSNEKLFF. The CDR3 coding sequence is TGCAGCGTTGAGGGTTCCGGGTCGAATGAAAAACTGTTTTTT.

Of note for this clone: At the DNA level, this CDR3 is encoded by other sequences in the same sample as well. The chain uses TRBV7-3 and TRBJ1-6; weak D call: TRBD1 (5 bases). V lost 2 bases to trimming and J lost 9 bases, with 11 bases between them. The CDR3 spans 14 residues. Germline V gene sequence: CDR1 SGHTA, CDR2 FQGTGA. The CDR3 loop reads CASSLGGSRSPLHF. The DNA for the CDR3 is TGTGCCAGCAGCTTAGGGGGGAGTCGTTCACCCCTCCACTTT. The whole variable domain, remainder taken from reference TRBV7-3 and TRBJ1-6, is GAGVSQTPSNKVTEKGKYVELRCDPISGHTALYWYRQSLGQGPEFLIYFQGTGAADDSGLPNDRFFAVRPEGSVSTLKIQRTERGDSAVYLCASSLGGSRSPLHFGNGTRLTVT.

This sequence joins TRBV9 and TRBJ2-7; 7 bases are a match to TRBD1. The CDR3 spans 15 residues. In germline, CDR1 is SGDLS, CDR2 YYNGEE. With 4 bases clipped from V and 3 bases from J, the junction kept 10 bases outside the gene matches. The CDR3 loop reads CASSPNSRQGYEQYF. Written as DNA, the CDR3 is TGTGCCAGCAGCCCCAACTCTAGACAGGGCTACGAGCAGTACTTC.

The genes are TRBV7-3 and TRBJ2-2, with D possibly TRBD1 on 6 matching bases. This CDR3 comprises 17 residues. Germline loops: CDR1 SGHTA, CDR2 FQGTGA. The V end lost 0 bases, the J end lost 4 bases, and 15 bases lay between the germline ends. The CDR3: CASSLTTGSISTGELFF. In nucleotides, the CDR3 is TGTGCCAGCAGCTTAACTACAGGGAGTATATCCACCGGGGAGCTGTTTTTT.